This T cell receptor beta chain was identified in a study of blood T cell repertoires in COVID-19. TCRdb's copy holds only in-frame clones and misses some; the assay was immunoSEQ multiplex PCR. The data show approximately 100,000 clones, around 92% seen once. The CDR3 is made up of 18 amino acids. J lost 5 bases, V lost 2 bases, and 9 bases had no gene match. The germline CDR1 and CDR2 sequences are MDHEN and SYDVKM. The TCR was taken from a man between 50 and 59 years old with active COVID-19. Sequenced sample: peripheral blood. The chain couples TRBV28 to TRBJ2-5; the match to TRBD2 covers 15 bases. The chain's CDR3 is CASSLGTSGRRGEETQYF. CDR3 DNA: TGTGCCAGCAGTTTAGGGACTAGCGGGAGGAGGGGGGAGGAGACCCAGTACTTC.